One and the same sample provided the 9 T cell receptor beta chains below, sequenced in a study of T cell changes during pregnancy in multiple sclerosis. Clones were read by immunoSEQ multiplex PCR, and TCRdb kept only the in-frame ones, dropping some. The sample has under 40,000 clones; roughly 90% are singletons. The sequencing used CD4+ T cells from peripheral blood mononuclear cells, collected in the second trimester of pregnancy. These TCRs come from a female donor with multiple sclerosis, enrolled in a pregnancy study.

This chain links TRBV5-1 with TRBJ2-3, with TRBD2 identical over 8 bases. The CDR3 sequence is 17 residues long. Germline CDR1 reads SGHRS; CDR2 reads YFSETQ. J gave up 5 bases and V 0 bases, and 11 bases lay outside the gene matches. The CDR3 DNA is TGCGCCAGCAGCTTGGTCGTTGGGGTCGGGGGGGGAGATACGCAGTATTTT. It is translated as CASSLVVGVGGGDTQYF.

The rearrangement links TRBV28 to TRBJ1-4; D gene uncertain. CDR1 and CDR2 (germline): MDHEN, SYDVKM. This CDR3 spans 14 amino acids. Trimming took off 3 bases at V and 5 bases at J, with 10 bases between the two ends. CDR3 coding DNA: TGTGCCAGCAGTTTTTCGGGTTTAAATGAAAAACTGTTTTTT. The encoded protein is CASSFSGLNEKLFF.

This clone has just a few counts. The rearrangement links TRBV6-1 to TRBJ2-1, with 7 bases aligning to TRBD1. The CDR3 covers 15 residues. J gave up 0 bases and V 6 bases, and 5 bases lay outside the gene matches. CDR1 MNHNS and CDR2 SASEGT come from the germline V gene. In DNA form, the CDR3 reads TGTGCCAGCAGATGGGACAGAAACTCCTACAATGAGCAGTTCTTC. As protein: CASRWDRNSYNEQFF.

The chain is built from TRBV30 and TRBJ1-5; the D gene is possibly TRBD1 (5 bases). This CDR3 comprises 14 residues. V lost 0 bases to trimming and J lost 5 bases, with 11 bases between them. Germline lookup yields CDR1 GTSNPN and CDR2 SVGIG (reference sequence). The CDR3 loop reads CAWSVPGKDQPQHF. The DNA of the CDR3 is TGTGCCTGGAGTGTCCCAGGGAAGGATCAGCCCCAGCATTTT.

This clone was seen a single time. The J gene is TRBJ2-5, the V gene TRBV4-2; 10 bases line up with TRBD2. The CDR3 contains 17 residues. Germline trimming cut 0 bases from V and 5 bases from J; bases unmatched to any gene: 9. Looked up from germline, CDR1 is LGHNA and CDR2 is YNFKEQ. CDR3 DNA: TGTGCCAGCAGCCAAGATCACCAGCGGGGGGGCAGGGAGACCCAGTACTTC. Translating it yields CASSQDHQRGGRETQYF.

The chain is built from TRBV7-7 and TRBJ2-3; 8 positions agree with TRBD1. This CDR3 has 15 residues. Germline V lookup: CDR1 SSHAT, CDR2 FNYEAQ (reference sequence). The J segment lost 5 bases and the V segment lost 3 bases, leaving 7 bases of the junction unmatched. The CDR3 reads CASSFGQGEGDTQYF. In nucleotides, the CDR3 is TGTGCCAGCAGCTTTGGACAGGGTGAAGGAGATACGCAGTATTTT.

In nucleotides, the CDR3 is TGCGCCAGCAGCCAAGAAAACTATCAGCCCCAGCATTTT. Amino acid sequence: CASSQENYQPQHF. This chain uses TRBV4-3 with TRBJ1-5; no firm D call. Per the germline V gene, CDR1 is LGHNA and CDR2 is YSLEER. This CDR3 region has 13 residues. V lost 0 bases, J lost 5 bases, and 5 bases lay in between.

The chain joins TRBV5-1 to TRBJ2-1; D remains ambiguous. V lost 5 bases, J lost 7 bases, and 19 bases lay in between. The CDR3 runs to 15 residues. The V gene's germline CDR1 is SGHRS and CDR2 YFSETQ. The CDR3 DNA sequence: TGCGCCAGCAGGGAGCAAGCGCTGGCCTTGAATGAGCAGTTCTTC. Protein sequence: CASREQALALNEQFF.

CDR3 coding DNA: TGTGCCAGCAGCTTAGGCGGGGTGTTTGGGTCACCCCTCCACTTT. Translated, it gives CASSLGGVFGSPLHF. The V gene is TRBV7-9, the J gene TRBJ1-6; D not certain. V lost 1 base, J lost 10 bases, and 14 bases lay in between. Germline V gene data show CDR1 as SEHNR and CDR2 as FQNEAQ (reference sequence). The CDR3 has 15 residues.